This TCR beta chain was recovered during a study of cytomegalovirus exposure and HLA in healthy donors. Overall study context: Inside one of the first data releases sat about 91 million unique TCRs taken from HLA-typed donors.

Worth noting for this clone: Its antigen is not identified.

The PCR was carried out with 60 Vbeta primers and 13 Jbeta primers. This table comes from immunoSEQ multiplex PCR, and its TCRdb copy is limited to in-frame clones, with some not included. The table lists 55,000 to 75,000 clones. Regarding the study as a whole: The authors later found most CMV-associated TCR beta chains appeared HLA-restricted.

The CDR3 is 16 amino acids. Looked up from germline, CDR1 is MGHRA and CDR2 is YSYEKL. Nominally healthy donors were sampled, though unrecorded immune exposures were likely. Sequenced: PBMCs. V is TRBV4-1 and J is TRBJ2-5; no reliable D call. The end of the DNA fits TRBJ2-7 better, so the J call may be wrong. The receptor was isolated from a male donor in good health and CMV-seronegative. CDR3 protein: CASSQDDWRRSYEQYF. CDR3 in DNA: TGCGCCAGCAGCCAAGATGACTGGCGGAGATCCTACGAGCAGTACTTC.